This is a list of T cell receptor beta chains from one sample in a study of cytomegalovirus exposure and HLA in healthy donors. Measured with immunoSEQ multiplex PCR; TCRdb has only the in-frame clones, and not every one. The table lists roughly 100,000 clones, roughly four fifths of them singletons, with more than 3% in the top ten. Sequenced input: PBMCs. The receptors were gathered from a female donor in good health and CMV-seropositive. Both conserved end residues are part of each CDR3. The order of the fields is J gene, clone size, D gene, V gene, CDR3 protein, CDR3 DNA. D genes are given only for firm matches. Size tells how often a clone was seen (once, few, many) or the class of an expanded clone, and some rows leave it out.

>TRBJ1-2|NA|NA|TRBV4-1
CASSQGPDSAWGYTF
TGCGCCAGCAGCCAAGGTCCCGACAGCGCCTGGGGCTACACCTTC
>TRBJ1-2|NA|TRBD1|TRBV29-1
CSAPTGGDYGYTF
TGCAGCGCCCCGACAGGGGGCGACTATGGCTACACCTTC
>TRBJ2-2|NA|TRBD2|TRBV15
CATSTPWGGSGELFF
TGTGCCACCAGCACCCCTTGGGGGGGGTCCGGGGAGCTGTTTTTT
>TRBJ2-7|NA|TRBD1|TRBV6-5
CASSLSSRDRAYEQYF
TGTGCCAGCAGTTTAAGTTCTCGGGACAGAGCCTACGAGCAGTACTTC
>TRBJ1-2|NA|NA|TRBV6-5
CASSYGRPHRNYGYTF
TGTGCCAGCAGTTACGGGAGGCCCCACCGGAACTATGGCTACACCTTC
>TRBJ2-7|NA|TRBD2|TRBV27
CASRPGLVSGEQYF
TGTGCCAGCAGACCGGGACTAGTATCGGGAGAGCAGTACTTC
>TRBJ1-1|NA|TRBD1|TRBV5-1
CASGGQDDMNTEAFF
TGCGCCAGCGGGGGACAGGATGACATGAACACTGAAGCTTTCTTT
>TRBJ2-2|NA|TRBD2|TRBV5-1
CASSPRTSGGVGELFF
TGCGCCAGCAGCCCGCGGACTAGCGGCGGGGTCGGGGAGCTGTTTTTT
>TRBJ2-3|NA|TRBD1|TRBV7-3
CASSSWTGSGSDTQYF
TGTGCCAGCAGCTCTTGGACAGGGAGCGGCTCAGATACGCAGTATTTT
>TRBJ1-2|NA|NA|TRBV29-1
CSVEEGRYGYTF
TGCAGCGTTGAAGAGGGGAGGTACGGCTACACCTTC
>TRBJ1-1|NA|TRBD1|TRBV11-1
CASSFDRGTEAFF
TGTGCCAGCAGTTTTGACAGGGGCACTGAAGCTTTCTTT
>TRBJ1-1|NA|NA|TRBV19
CASSLTIPNTEAFF
TGTGCCAGTAGCCTTACAATACCGAACACTGAAGCTTTCTTT
>TRBJ1-2|NA|TRBD1|TRBV28
CATPSGTGSRVGYTF
TGTGCCACTCCATCCGGGACAGGGTCTCGTGTTGGCTACACCTTC
>TRBJ2-7|once|NA|TRBV5-5
CASSLYYGTYEQYF
TGTGCCAGCAGCTTGTACTACGGCACCTACGAGCAGTACTTC
>TRBJ1-5|NA|TRBD1|TRBV19
CASSTGTGGYQPQHF
TGTGCCAGTAGTACCGGGACAGGGGGTTATCAGCCCCAGCATTTT
>TRBJ1-2|once|NA|TRBV30
CAWRTTWNYGYTF
TGTGCCTGGCGGACAACCTGGAACTATGGCTACACCTTC
>TRBJ2-1|NA|NA|TRBV5-1
CASSLRGDADNEQFF
TGCGCCAGCAGCCTCCGGGGAGATGCAGACAATGAGCAGTTCTTC
>TRBJ2-2|once|NA|TRBV6-5
CATGESGELFF
TGTGCCACCGGAGAGTCCGGGGAGCTGTTTTTT
>TRBJ2-2|NA|NA|TRBV5-1
CASSLSQGLNTGELFF
TGCGCCAGCAGCTTGTCCCAGGGGTTGAACACCGGGGAGCTGTTTTTT
>TRBJ2-5|NA|NA|TRBV19
CASSRQVGETQYF
TGTGCCAGTTCCCGCCAAGTCGGAGAGACCCAGTACTTC
>TRBJ2-7|NA|TRBD2|TRBV19
CASSWAGDYEQYF
TGTGCCAGTAGCTGGGCGGGGGACTACGAGCAGTACTTC
>TRBJ2-1|NA|TRBD2|TRBV2
CASSAASGDNEQFF
TGTGCCAGCAGTGCGGCTAGCGGGGACAATGAGCAGTTCTTC
>TRBJ1-3|NA|NA|TRBV28
CASSHTGNTIYF
TGTGCCAGCAGTCACACTGGAAACACCATATATTTT